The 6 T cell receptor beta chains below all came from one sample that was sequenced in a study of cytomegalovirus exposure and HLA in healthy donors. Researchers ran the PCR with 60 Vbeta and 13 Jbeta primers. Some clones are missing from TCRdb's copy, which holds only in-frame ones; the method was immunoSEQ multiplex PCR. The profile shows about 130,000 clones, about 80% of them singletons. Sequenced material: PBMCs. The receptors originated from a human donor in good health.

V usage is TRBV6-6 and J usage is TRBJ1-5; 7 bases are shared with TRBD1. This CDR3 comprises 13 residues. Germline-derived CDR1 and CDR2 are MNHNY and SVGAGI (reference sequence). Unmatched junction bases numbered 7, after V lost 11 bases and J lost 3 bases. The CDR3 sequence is CACRDSINQPQHF. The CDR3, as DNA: TGTGCCTGCCGGGACAGTATCAATCAGCCCCAGCATTTT.

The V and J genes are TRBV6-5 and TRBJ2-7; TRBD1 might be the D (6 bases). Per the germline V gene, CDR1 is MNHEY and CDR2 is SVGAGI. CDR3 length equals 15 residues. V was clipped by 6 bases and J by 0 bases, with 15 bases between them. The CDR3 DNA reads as TGTGCCAGCAGACCGTTACAGGGTATCTCCTACGAGCAGTACTTC. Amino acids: CASRPLQGISYEQYF.

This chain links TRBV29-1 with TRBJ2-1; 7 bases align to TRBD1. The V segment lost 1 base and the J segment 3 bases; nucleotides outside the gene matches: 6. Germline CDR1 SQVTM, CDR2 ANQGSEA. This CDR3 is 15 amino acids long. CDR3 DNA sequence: TGCAGCGTTGAAGGGTACCGGGACAGCTACAATGAGCAGTTCTTC. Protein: CSVEGYRDSYNEQFF.

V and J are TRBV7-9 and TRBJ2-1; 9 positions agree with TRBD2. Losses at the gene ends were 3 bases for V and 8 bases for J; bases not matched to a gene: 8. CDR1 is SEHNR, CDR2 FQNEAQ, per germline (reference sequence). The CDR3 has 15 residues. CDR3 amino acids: CASSFGRGGQDEQFF. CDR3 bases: TGTGCCAGCAGCTTCGGGCGGGGGGGCCAGGATGAGCAGTTCTTC.

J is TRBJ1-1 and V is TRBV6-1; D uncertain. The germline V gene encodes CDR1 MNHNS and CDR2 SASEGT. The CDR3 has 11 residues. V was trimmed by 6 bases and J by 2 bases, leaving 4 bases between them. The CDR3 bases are TGTGCCAGCAGGAGTAACACTGAAGCTTTCTTT. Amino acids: CASRSNTEAFF.

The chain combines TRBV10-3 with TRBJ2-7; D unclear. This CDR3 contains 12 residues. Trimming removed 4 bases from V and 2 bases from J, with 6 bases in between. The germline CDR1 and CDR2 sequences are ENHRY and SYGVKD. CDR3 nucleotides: TGTGCCATCAGTGCGGAGACCTACGAGCAGTACTTC. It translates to CAISAETYEQYF.